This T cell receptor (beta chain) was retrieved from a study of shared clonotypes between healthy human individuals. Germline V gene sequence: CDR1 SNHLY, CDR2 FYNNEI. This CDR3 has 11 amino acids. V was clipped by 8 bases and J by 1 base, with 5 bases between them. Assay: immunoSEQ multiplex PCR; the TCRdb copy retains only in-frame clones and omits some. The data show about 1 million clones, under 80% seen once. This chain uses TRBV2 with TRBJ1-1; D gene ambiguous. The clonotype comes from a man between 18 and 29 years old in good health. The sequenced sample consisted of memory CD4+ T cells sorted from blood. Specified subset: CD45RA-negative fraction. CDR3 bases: TGTGCCAGCGCGGGGAACACTGAAGCTTTCTTT. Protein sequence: CASAGNTEAFF. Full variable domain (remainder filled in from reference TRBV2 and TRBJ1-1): EPEVTQTPSHQVTQMGQEVILRCVPISNHLYFYWYRQILGQKVEFLVSFYNNEISEKSEIFDDQFSVERPDGSNFTLKIRSTKLEDSAMYFCASAGNTEAFFGQGTRLTVV.